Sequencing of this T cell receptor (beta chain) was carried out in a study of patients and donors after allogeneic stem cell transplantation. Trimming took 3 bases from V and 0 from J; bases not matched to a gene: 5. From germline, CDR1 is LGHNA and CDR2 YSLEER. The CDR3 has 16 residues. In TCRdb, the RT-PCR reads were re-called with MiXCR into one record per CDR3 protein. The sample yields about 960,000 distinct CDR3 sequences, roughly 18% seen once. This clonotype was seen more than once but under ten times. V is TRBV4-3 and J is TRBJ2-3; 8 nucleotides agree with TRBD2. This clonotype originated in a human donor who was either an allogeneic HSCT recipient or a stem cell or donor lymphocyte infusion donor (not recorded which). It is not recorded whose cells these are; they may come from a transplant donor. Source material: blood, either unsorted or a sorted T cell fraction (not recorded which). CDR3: CASSQRGDPSTDTQYF. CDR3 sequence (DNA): TGCGCCAGCAGCCAGCGGGGGGACCCTAGCACAGATACGCAGTATTTT.